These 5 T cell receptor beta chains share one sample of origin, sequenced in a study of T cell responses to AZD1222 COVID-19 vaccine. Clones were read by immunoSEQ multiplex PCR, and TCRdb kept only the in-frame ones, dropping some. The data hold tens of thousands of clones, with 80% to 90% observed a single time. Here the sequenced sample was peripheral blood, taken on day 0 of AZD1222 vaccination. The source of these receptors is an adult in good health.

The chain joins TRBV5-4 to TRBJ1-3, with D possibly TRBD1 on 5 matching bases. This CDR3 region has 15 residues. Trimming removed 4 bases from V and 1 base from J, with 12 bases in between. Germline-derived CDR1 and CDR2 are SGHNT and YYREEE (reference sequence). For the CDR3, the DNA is TGTGCCAGCAGCCCCTCACAGGTTTCTGGAAACACCATATATTTT. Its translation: CASSPSQVSGNTIYF.

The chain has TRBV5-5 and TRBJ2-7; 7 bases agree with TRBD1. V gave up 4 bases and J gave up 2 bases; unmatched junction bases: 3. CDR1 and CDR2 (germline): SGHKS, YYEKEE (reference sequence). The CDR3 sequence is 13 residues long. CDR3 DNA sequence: TGTGCCAGCAGCCGACAGGGAACCTACGAGCAGTACTTC. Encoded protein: CASSRQGTYEQYF.

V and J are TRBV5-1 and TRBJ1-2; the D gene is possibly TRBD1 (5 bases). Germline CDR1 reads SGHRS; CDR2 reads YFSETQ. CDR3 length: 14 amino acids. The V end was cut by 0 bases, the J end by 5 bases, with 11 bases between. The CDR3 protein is CASSLEGRAYGYTF. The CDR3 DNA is TGCGCCAGCAGCTTGGAGGGCAGGGCGTATGGCTACACCTTC.

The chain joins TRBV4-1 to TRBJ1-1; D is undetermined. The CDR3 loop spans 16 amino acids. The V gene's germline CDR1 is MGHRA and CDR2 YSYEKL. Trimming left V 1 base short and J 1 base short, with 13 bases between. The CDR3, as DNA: TGCGCCAGCAGCCAAGTTTCCGCCTCGGGGAACACTGAAGCTTTCTTT. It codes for CASSQVSASGNTEAFF.

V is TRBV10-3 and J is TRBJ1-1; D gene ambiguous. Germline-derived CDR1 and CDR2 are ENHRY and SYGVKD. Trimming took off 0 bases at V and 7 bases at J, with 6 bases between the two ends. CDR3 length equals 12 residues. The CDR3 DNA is TGTGCCATCAGTGAGTCGAGAGTTGAAGCTTTCTTT. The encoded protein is CAISESRVEAFF.